Detailed here is one TCR beta chain. No antigen is known for it. This sample is drawn from a study of Ad26.COV2.S vaccination and SARS-CoV-2 variants. In the study overall: Enrolled in COV1001, the donor was in the Ad26.COV2.S trial arm, which received the vaccine. Ad26.COV2.S shots went into the muscle once or twice, 56 days apart.

Stated treatment: around 19 received Ad26.COV2.S at low or high dose, single or two shots; about five received placebo; per-sample allocation not given. After the first vaccine or placebo injection, samples were drawn on day 63. Notes on the study in general: Non-spike TCR breadth showed similarity between vaccine and placebo recipients. Analyses of TCR breadth and depth may have underestimated total T cell responses.

In germline, CDR1 is SGHNT, CDR2 YENEEA. V lost 1 base and J lost 7, with 18 bases in between. CDR3 length equals 16 residues. Assay: immunoSEQ multiplex PCR; the TCRdb copy retains only in-frame clones and omits some. The table lists about 480,000 clones, approximately 90% of them singletons. This receptor was taken from a person aged 18 to 59 who received the Ad26.COV2.S COVID-19 vaccine or a placebo. J is TRBJ2-3 and V is TRBV11-3; possibly TRBD1 for D (6 bases). The source material was peripheral blood, sampled in a trial of Ad26.COV2.S vaccine versus placebo. The DNA for the CDR3 is TGTGCCAGCAGCTTAGGGGCTACGAGGGGGTGGAATACGCAGTATTTT. It translates to CASSLGATRGWNTQYF.